This T cell receptor beta chain appears in the sequencing data of a study of identical twins. This clonotype was seen at least ten times. The V gene's germline CDR1 is SGHNT and CDR2 YYREEE (reference sequence). The CDR3 extends over 15 amino acids. V lost 3 bases and J lost 7; bases outside the gene matches: 6. MiXCR, applied by TCRdb to the 5' RACE reads, yields one record per CDR3 protein. The sample has around 250,000 distinct CDR3 sequences, approximately 11% seen once. This sample also belongs to another study, concerning yellow fever vaccine responses in identical twins.

The TCR originated in a woman aged 18-29 years in good health. Sequencing was carried out using memory (CD45RO+) T cells sorted from blood. The chain recombines TRBV5-4 with TRBJ2-1, with 11 bases that match TRBD2. CDR3 in DNA: TGTGCCAGCAGCTCGCTAGCGGGAGGTCAGAATGAGCAGTTCTTC. Translating gives CASSSLAGGQNEQFF.